This TCR beta chain was obtained from a study of T cell repertoires in cytomegalovirus infection. The overall study: CMV epitopes in the study were HLA-C-restricted (recently identified) and HLA-B-restricted (well studied). Public TCR beta signatures were indicative of both CMV infection and a matching HLA type. Whole-study results and caveats: HLA-C-restricted CMV clonotypes gave the most frequent clonotype in two of eight donors. The study identified carriers of CMV plus the relevant HLA from cumulative public TCR beta family frequency.

Between the trimmed V and J ends, which lost 7 bases and 6 bases, there was a span of 13 bases. The CDR3 spans 13 residues. A note on this clonotype: Its antigen is unidentified.

TCRdb passed the reads through MiXCR, listing each CDR3 protein once. The sample has approximately 340,000 distinct CDR3 sequences; about 27% are singletons. The sequence came from a human donor in good health (CMV status not recorded). Some clones in this sample may be carry-over from other donors' samples. V and J are TRBV12-3 or TRBV12-4 and TRBJ2-1; maybe TRBD2 (6 bases). Sequenced here: cultured PBMCs, sampled from culture after CMV antigen stimulation. As DNA, the CDR3 is TGTGCCAGCACCGGAGGGGCTTTCAATGAGCAGTTCTTC. Protein: CASTGGAFNEQFF.